The rows below give T cell receptor beta chains drawn from one sample of a study of beta chain features in type 1 diabetes. Assay: immunoSEQ multiplex PCR; the TCRdb copy retains only in-frame clones and omits some. The sample lists around 300,000 clones; around 15% were seen once. Specimen: central memory CD4+ T cells from blood. The receptors here all came from a man aged 30-40 years in good health. CDR3s include the opening cysteine and the closing phenylalanine or tryptophan. A D gene is named only where the DNA matches it firmly. Where a row states a size, it is once, few, many or the class of an expanded clone; other rows omit it.

size: few; length: 15; J: TRBJ2-7; V: TRBV4-3; D: .; DNA: TGCGCCAGCAGCCAAGGGAGTGGGGGGTCCTACGAGCAGTACTTC; CDR3: CASSQGSGGSYEQYF
size: .; length: 15; J: TRBJ1-4; V: TRBV6-5; D: TRBD1; DNA: TGTGCCAGCAGTTACCAGGACAGGGGAGGAGAAAAACTGTTTTTT; CDR3: CASSYQDRGGEKLFF
size: few; length: 15; J: TRBJ2-3; V: TRBV6-1; D: .; DNA: TGTGCCAGCAGTGATAACCACAGGGGGGGAGATACGCAGTATTTT; CDR3: CASSDNHRGGDTQYF
size: many; length: 15; J: TRBJ2-1; V: TRBV10-3; D: TRBD2; DNA: TGTGCCATCAGTGGAGGCGGGAGGGCACACAATGAGCAGTTCTTC; CDR3: CAISGGGRAHNEQFF
size: few; length: 16; J: TRBJ2-2; V: TRBV7-8; D: .; DNA: TGTGCCAGCAGCTTAGTTGTCGGGCAGAACACCGGGGAGCTGTTTTTT; CDR3: CASSLVVGQNTGELFF
size: .; length: 14; J: TRBJ1-5; V: TRBV28; D: .; DNA: TGTGCCAGCAGGGTCGGACAGAACAATCAGCCCCAGCATTTT; CDR3: CASRVGQNNQPQHF
size: .; length: 13; J: TRBJ1-2; V: TRBV7-8; D: TRBD1; DNA: TGTGCCAGCAGCGGGGGAGACAGGGTTCGCTACACCTTC; CDR3: CASSGGDRVRYTF
size: .; length: 15; J: TRBJ2-4; V: TRBV7-9; D: .; DNA: TGTGCCAGCAGCTTAGGAGCGCGAAGGGAAAACATTCAGTACTTC; CDR3: CASSLGARRENIQYF
size: few; length: 14; J: TRBJ2-3; V: TRBV27; D: TRBD1; DNA: TGTGCCAGCAGTGGGACAGGGGCGGGAGATACGCAGTATTTT; CDR3: CASSGTGAGDTQYF
size: few; length: 12; J: TRBJ2-7; V: TRBV29-1; D: TRBD2; DNA: TGCAGCGTTCGCCGGGGGGACTACGAGCAGTACTTC; CDR3: CSVRRGDYEQYF